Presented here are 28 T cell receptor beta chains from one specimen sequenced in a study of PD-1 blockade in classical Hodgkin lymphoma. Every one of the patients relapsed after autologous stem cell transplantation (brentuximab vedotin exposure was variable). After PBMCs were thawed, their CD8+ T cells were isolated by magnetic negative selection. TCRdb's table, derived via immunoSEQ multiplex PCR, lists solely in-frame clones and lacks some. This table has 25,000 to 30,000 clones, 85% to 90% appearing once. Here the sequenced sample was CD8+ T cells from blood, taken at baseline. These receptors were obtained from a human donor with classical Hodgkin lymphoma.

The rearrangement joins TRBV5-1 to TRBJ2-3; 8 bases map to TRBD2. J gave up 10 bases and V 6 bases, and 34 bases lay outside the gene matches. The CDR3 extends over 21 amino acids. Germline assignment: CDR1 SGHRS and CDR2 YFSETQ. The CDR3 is CASTEHMGIFASSGSLQSQYF. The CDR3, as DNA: TGCGCCAGCACCGAACACATGGGGATTTTCGCGTCTAGCGGGTCCCTTCAATCGCAGTATTTT.

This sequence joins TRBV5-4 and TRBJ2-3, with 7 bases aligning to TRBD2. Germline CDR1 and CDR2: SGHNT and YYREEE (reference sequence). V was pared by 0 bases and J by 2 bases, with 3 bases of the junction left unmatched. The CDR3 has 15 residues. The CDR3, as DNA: TGTGCCAGCAGCTTGGGGCTAGCGGACACAGATACGCAGTATTTT. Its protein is CASSLGLADTDTQYF.

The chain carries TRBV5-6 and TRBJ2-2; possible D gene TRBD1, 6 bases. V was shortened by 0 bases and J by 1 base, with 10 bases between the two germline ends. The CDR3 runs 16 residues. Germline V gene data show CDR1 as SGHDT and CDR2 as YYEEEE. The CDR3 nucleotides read TGTGCCAGCAGCTTGGCCGCGACAGGGAACACCGGGGAGCTGTTTTTT. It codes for CASSLAATGNTGELFF.

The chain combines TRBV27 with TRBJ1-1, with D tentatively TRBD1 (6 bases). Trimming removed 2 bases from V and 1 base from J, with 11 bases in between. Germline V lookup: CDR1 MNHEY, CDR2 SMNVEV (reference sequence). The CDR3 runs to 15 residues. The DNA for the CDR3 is TGTGCCAGCAGTTTACAGGGGACACAGAACACTGAAGCTTTCTTT. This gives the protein CASSLQGTQNTEAFF.

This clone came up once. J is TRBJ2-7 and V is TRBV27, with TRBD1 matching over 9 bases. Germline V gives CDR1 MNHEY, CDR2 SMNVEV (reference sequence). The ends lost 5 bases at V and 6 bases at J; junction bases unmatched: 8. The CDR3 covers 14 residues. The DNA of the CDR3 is TGTGCCAGCAGTCCGGGACAGGGTTTGGGCGAGCAGTACTTC. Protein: CASSPGQGLGEQYF.

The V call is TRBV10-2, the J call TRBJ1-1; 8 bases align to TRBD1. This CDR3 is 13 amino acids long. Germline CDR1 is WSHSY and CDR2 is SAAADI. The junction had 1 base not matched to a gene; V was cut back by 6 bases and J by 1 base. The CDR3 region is CASRDRENTEAFF. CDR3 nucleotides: TGCGCCAGCAGGGACAGGGAGAACACTGAAGCTTTCTTT.

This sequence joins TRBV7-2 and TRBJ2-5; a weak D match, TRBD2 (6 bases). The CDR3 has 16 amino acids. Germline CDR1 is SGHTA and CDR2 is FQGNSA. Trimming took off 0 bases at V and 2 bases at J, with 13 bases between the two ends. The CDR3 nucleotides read TGTGCCAGCAGCTTAGCGCGGAGGGCTCCACAAGAGACCCAGTACTTC. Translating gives CASSLARRAPQETQYF.

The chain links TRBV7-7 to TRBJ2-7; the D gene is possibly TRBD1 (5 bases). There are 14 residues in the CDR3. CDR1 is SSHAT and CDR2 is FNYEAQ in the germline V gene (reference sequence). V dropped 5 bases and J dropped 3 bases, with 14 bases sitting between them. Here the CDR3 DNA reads TGTGCCAGCAGCCCCCCCGGACACCGCTACGAGCAGTACTTC. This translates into CASSPPGHRYEQYF.

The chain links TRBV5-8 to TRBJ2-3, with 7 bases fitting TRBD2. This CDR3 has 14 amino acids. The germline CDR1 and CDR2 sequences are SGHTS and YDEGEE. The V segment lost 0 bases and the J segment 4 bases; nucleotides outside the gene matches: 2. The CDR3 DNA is TGTGCCAGCAGCTTGGTGCGGGAGTCAGATACGCAGTATTTT. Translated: CASSLVRESDTQYF.

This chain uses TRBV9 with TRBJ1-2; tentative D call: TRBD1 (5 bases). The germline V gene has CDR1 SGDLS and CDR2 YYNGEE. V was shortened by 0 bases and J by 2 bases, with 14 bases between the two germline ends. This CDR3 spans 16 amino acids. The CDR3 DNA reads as TGTGCCAGCAGCGTAGCAAGGGACCAGGCCAACTATGGCTACACCTTC. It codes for CASSVARDQANYGYTF.

The chain's CDR3 is CASTSGGGDTQYF. The CDR3 DNA reads TGTGCCAGCACCTCGGGAGGTGGAGATACGCAGTATTTT. The V and J genes are TRBV27 and TRBJ2-3; 7 positions agree with TRBD2. CDR1 is MNHEY and CDR2 is SMNVEV in the germline V gene (reference sequence). J gave up 5 bases and V 7 bases, and 6 bases lay outside the gene matches. The CDR3 extends over 13 amino acids.

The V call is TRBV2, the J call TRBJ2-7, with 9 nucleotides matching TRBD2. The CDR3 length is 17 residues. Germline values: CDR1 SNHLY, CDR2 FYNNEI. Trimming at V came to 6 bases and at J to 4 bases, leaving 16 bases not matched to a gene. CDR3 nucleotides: TGTGCCAGCAGCCATCACGTTGCGGGAGGGCCTTCGTACGAGCAGTACTTC. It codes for CASSHHVAGGPSYEQYF. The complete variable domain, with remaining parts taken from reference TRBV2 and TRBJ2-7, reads EPEVTQTPSHQVTQMGQEVILRCVPISNHLYFYWYRQILGQKVEFLVSFYNNEISEKSEIFDDQFSVERPDGSNFTLKIRSTKLEDSAMYFCASSHHVAGGPSYEQYFGPGTRLTVT.

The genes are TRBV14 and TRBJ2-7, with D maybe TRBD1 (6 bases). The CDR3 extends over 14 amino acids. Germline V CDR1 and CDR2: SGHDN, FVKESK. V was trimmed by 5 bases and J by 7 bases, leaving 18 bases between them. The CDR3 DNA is TGTGCCAGCAGCGGGTTTGGACAGCCTTGGGAGCAGTACTTC. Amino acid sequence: CASSGFGQPWEQYF.

CDR3: CASSQEPTSGPLGEQFF. CDR3 in DNA: TGCGCCAGCAGCCAAGAACCGACTAGCGGCCCCCTCGGGGAGCAGTTCTTC. The chain carries TRBV4-1 and TRBJ2-1; 9 bases match TRBD2. This CDR3 has 17 residues. J lost 10 bases, V lost 0 bases, and 13 bases had no gene match. Germline CDR1 is MGHRA and CDR2 is YSYEKL.

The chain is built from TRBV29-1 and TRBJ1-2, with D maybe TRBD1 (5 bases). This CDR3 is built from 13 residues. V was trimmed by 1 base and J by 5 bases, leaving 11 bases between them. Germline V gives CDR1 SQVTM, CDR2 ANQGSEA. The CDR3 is CSVEGQGLYGYTF. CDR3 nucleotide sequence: TGCAGCGTTGAAGGTCAGGGTCTATATGGCTACACCTTC.

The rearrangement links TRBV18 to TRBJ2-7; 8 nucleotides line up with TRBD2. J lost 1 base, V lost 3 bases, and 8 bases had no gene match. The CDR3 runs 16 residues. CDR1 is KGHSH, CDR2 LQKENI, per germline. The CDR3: CASSPRGSGASYEQYF. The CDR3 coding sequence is TGTGCCAGCTCACCTAGGGGTAGCGGGGCTTCCTACGAGCAGTACTTC.

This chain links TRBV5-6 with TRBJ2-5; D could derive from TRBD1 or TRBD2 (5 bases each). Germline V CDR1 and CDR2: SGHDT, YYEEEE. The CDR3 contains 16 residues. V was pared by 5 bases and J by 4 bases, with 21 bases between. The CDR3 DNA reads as TGTGCCAGCAGACAAATGGGTGTGGGGGTACGAGAGACCCAGTACTTC. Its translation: CASRQMGVGVRETQYF.

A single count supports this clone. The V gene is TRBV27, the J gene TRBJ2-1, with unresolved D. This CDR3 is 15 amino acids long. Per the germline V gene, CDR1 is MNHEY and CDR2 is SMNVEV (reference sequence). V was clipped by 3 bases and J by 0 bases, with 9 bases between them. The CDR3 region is CASSFEPNSYNEQFF. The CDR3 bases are TGTGCCAGCAGTTTCGAACCCAACTCCTACAATGAGCAGTTCTTC.

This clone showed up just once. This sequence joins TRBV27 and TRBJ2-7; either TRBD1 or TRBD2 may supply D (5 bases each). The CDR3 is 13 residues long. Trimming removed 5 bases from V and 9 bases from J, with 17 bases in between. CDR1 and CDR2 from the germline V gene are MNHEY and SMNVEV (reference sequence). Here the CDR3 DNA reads TGTGCCAGCAGTCCCGGGACGAAATCTGGGCAGTACTTC. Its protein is CASSPGTKSGQYF.

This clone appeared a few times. In nucleotides, the CDR3 is TGTGCCAGCAGCGCGTCAGGTAGCGGGAGTAAATACGAGCAGTACTTC. Protein: CASSASGSGSKYEQYF. V usage is TRBV9 and J usage is TRBJ2-7, with 9 bases identical to TRBD2. This CDR3 has 16 residues. CDR1 SGDLS and CDR2 YYNGEE come from the germline V gene. Trimming took 3 bases from V and 4 from J; bases not matched to a gene: 11. The full variable domain, with the rest looked up from reference TRBV9 and TRBJ2-7, is DSGVTQTPKHLITATGQRVTLRCSPRSGDLSVYWYQQSLDQGLQFLIQYYNGEERAKGNILERFSAQQFPDLHSELNLSSLELGDSALYFCASSASGSGSKYEQYFGPGTRLTVT.

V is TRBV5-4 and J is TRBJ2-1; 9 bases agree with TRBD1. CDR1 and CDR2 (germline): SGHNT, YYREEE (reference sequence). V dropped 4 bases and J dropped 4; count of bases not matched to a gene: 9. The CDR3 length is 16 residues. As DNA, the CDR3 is TGTGCCAGCAGCCCCGAAGGACAGGGGCCTTACAATGAGCAGTTCTTC. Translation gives CASSPEGQGPYNEQFF.

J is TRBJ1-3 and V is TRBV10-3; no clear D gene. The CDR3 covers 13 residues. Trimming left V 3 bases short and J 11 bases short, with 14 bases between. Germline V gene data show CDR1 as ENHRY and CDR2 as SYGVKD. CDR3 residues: CAISEKNRRAIYF. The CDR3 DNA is TGTGCCATCAGTGAAAAGAATAGGAGGGCCATATATTTT.

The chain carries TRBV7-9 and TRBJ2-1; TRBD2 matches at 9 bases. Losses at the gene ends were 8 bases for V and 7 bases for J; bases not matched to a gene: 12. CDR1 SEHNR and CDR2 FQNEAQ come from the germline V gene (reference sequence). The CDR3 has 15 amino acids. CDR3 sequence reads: CASGNLAGVNNEQFF. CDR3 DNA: TGTGCCAGCGGCAACTTAGCGGGAGTTAATAATGAGCAGTTCTTC. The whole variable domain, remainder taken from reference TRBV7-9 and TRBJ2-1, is DTGVSQNPRHKITKRGQNVTFRCDPISEHNRLYWYRQTLGQGPEFLTYFQNEAQLEKSRLLSDRFSAERPKGSFSTLEIQRTEQGDSAMYLCASGNLAGVNNEQFFGPGTRLTVL.

CDR3 coding DNA: TGTGCCAGCAGCTCGACTAGCGGGAGGGCCGGAAATGAGCAGTTCTTC. It yields the protein CASSSTSGRAGNEQFF. The chain carries TRBV7-3 and TRBJ2-1; TRBD2 matches 14 bases. J was trimmed by 7 bases and V by 4 bases; bases with no gene match: 6. The germline CDR1 and CDR2 sequences are SGHTA and FQGTGA. This CDR3 region has 16 residues. Drawing the rest from reference TRBV7-3 and TRBJ2-1, the complete variable domain is GAGVSQTPSNKVTEKGKYVELRCDPISGHTALYWYRQSLGQGPEFLIYFQGTGAADDSGLPNDRFFAVRPEGSVSTLKIQRTERGDSAVYLCASSSTSGRAGNEQFFGPGTRLTVL.

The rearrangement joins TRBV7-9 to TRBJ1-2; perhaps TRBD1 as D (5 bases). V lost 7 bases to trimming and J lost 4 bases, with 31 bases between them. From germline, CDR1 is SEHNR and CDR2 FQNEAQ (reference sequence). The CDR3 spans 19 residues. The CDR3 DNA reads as TGTGCCAGCAACTCGGGCGGGACGGAACTCACTAGCCCTCTCTATGGCTACACCTTC. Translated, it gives CASNSGGTELTSPLYGYTF.

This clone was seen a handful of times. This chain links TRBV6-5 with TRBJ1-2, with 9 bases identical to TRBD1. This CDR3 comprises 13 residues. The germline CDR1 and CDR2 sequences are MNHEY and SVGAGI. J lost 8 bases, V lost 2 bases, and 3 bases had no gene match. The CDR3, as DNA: TGTGCCAGCAGTTACGGACAGGGGAACGGCTACACCTTC. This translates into CASSYGQGNGYTF.

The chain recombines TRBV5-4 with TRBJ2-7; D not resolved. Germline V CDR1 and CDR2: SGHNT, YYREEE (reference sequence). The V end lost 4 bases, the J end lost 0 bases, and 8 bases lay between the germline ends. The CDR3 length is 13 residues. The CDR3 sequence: CASSPQSSYEQYF. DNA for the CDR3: TGTGCCAGCAGCCCTCAGAGCTCCTACGAGCAGTACTTC.

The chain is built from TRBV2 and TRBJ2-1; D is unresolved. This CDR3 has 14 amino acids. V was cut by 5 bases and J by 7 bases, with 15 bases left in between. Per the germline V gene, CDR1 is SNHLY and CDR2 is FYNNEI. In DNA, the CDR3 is TGTGCCAGCAGTTGGTTGGGCCCCTCAAATGAGCAGTTCTTC. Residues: CASSWLGPSNEQFF.